Given below is one TCR beta chain in context. Its matching antigen is unknown. Total RNA extracted from each sample amounted to at least 5.5 micrograms. The data were obtained in a study of blood T cells in healthy people across ages. Study-wide results and limits: PBMCs went unsorted, and a conclusive naive versus antigen-experienced comparison was therefore prevented. Fewer expanded clones and more diversity marked long-lived versus aged donors.

Together with a sample-barcoded 5' primer, a J-beta primer mix was included in a second PCR lasting about 7 to 12 cycles. TCRdb ran MiXCR on the 5' RACE reads and lists one entry per CDR3 protein. Of about 1.5 million distinct CDR3 sequences listed, about 45% are singletons. The CDR3 is 15 amino acids. Germline CDR1 reads SGHRS; CDR2 reads YFSETQ. The ends were cut back, 0 bases at V and 4 bases at J, with 13 bases in the middle. The J gene is TRBJ1-1, the V gene TRBV5-1; TRBD1 is a possible D gene (6 bases). Sequencing was performed on blood. The TCR comes from a woman between 18 and 29 years old in good health. CDR3 in amino acids: CASSLGITGFTEAFF. In nucleotides, the CDR3 is TGCGCCAGCAGCTTGGGGATTACAGGGTTCACTGAAGCTTTCTTT.